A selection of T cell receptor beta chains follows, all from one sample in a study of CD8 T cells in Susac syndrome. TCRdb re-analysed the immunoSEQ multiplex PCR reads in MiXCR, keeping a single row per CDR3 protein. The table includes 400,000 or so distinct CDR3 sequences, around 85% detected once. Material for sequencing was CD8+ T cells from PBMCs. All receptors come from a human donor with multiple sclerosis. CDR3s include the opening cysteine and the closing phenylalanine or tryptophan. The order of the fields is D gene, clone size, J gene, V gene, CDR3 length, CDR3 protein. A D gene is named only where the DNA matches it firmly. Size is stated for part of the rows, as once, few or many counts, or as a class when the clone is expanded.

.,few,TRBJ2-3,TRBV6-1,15,CASSAGDTGTDTQYF
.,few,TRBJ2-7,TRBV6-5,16,CASSYPPSGKSYEQYF
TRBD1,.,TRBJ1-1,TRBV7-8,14,CASSLTQGSTEAFF
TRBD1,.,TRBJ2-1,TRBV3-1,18,CASSQSVWAGGTYNEQFF
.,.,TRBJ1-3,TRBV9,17,CASSVVLWGTSGNTIYF
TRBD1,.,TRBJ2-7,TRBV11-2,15,CASSPGQGIWYEQYF
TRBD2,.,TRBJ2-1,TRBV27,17,CASRPSALAGIWDEQFF
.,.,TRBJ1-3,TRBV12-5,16,CASGLSRTDSGNTIYF
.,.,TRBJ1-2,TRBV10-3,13,CAISPASSYGYTF
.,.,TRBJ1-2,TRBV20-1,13,CSARAPQPKGYTF
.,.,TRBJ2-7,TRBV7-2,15,CASSEVSGPTYEQYF
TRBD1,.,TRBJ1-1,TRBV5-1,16,CASSISGTGDITEAFF
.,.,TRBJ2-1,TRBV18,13,CASSPDSYDEQFF
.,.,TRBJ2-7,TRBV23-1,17,CASSQPGLGERVYEQYF
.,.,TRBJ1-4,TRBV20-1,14,CSARSRRGNEKLFF
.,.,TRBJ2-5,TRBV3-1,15,CASSQDPTDQETQYF
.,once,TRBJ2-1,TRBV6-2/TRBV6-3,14,CASSYLGADPGQFF
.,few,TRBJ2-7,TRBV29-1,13,CSVLRQDSYEQYF
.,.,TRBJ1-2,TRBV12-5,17,CASGRPEWGDRDYGYTF
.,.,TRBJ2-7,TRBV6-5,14,CASSYLAGGYEQYF
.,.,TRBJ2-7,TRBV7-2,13,CASSLGAPSEQYF